These 17 T cell receptor beta chains originate from one sample sequenced in a study of T cell responses to AZD1222 COVID-19 vaccine. Produced via immunoSEQ multiplex PCR; TCRdb's table is partial and in-frame only. The sample carries around 100,000 clones, around 91% recorded once. Sequences were derived from peripheral blood, sampled on day 0 of AZD1222 vaccination. The receptors stem from an adult in good health.

The chain carries TRBV28 and TRBJ2-3; 9 nucleotides align to TRBD2. CDR3 length: 14 amino acids. CDR1 and CDR2 from the germline V gene are MDHEN and SYDVKM. Losses at the gene ends were 5 bases for V and 4 bases for J; bases not matched to a gene: 4. The CDR3 bases are TGTGCCAGCAGTAATAGCGGGAGCCCAGATACGCAGTATTTT. Amino acid sequence: CASSNSGSPDTQYF.

The chain has TRBV3-1 (or the pseudogene TRBV3-2) and TRBJ1-3; no definite D call. Trimming pared 4 bases from V and 1 base from J, leaving 14 bases between. The CDR3 has 16 residues. The germline CDR1 and CDR2 sequences are LGHDT and YNNKEL (reference sequence). CDR3 in amino acids: CASSRPLAGSGNTIYF. DNA for the CDR3: TGTGCCAGCAGCCGACCGTTGGCTGGGTCTGGAAACACCATATATTTT.

The rearrangement uses TRBV28 and TRBJ2-7, with a possible D match to TRBD1 (6 bases). The CDR3 totals 16 residues. V was cut by 6 bases and J by 1 base, with 19 bases left in between. Per germline, CDR1 MDHEN and CDR2 SYDVKM. CDR3 amino acids: CASSAADRLLSYEQYF. CDR3 DNA: TGTGCCAGCAGCGCTGCGGACAGACTCTTATCCTACGAGCAGTACTTC.

The rearrangement links TRBV19 to TRBJ2-3, with D tentatively TRBD1 or TRBD2 (5 bases each). The germline V gene encodes CDR1 LNHDA and CDR2 SQIVND (reference sequence). This CDR3 contains 14 residues. V lost 7 bases to trimming and J lost 4 bases, with 15 bases between them. Written as DNA, the CDR3 is TGTGCCAGTATGGTCAGGGTGGGGGCAGATACGCAGTATTTT. Encoded protein: CASMVRVGADTQYF.

This sequence joins TRBV10-2 and TRBJ2-2, with 9 bases matching TRBD2. The CDR3 length is 17 residues. Germline V gene data show CDR1 as WSHSY and CDR2 as SAAADI. Losses at the gene ends were 2 bases for V and 4 bases for J; bases not matched to a gene: 8. The chain's CDR3 is CASSEPGLASRTGELFF. CDR3 sequence (DNA): TGCGCCAGCAGTGAGCCAGGACTAGCGTCTCGCACCGGGGAGCTGTTTTTT.

The gene calls are TRBV3-1 (or the pseudogene TRBV3-2) and TRBJ1-1, with D tentatively TRBD1 (5 bases). The CDR3 covers 14 residues. Trimming took 4 bases from V and 4 from J, leaving 13 bases between them. Per germline, CDR1 LGHDT and CDR2 YNNKEL (reference sequence). In DNA form, the CDR3 reads TGTGCCAGCAGCCGTCAGGGAATTCCCACTGAAGCTTTCTTT. Translated: CASSRQGIPTEAFF.

The chain employs TRBV3-1 (or the pseudogene TRBV3-2) and TRBJ2-7; D gene unclear. Germline CDR1 is LGHDT and CDR2 is YNNKEL (reference sequence). This CDR3 has 15 residues. Between the trimmed V and J ends, which lost 0 bases and 3 bases, there was a span of 12 bases. This CDR3 reads CASSQEIFGDYEQYF. The CDR3 nucleotides are TGTGCCAGCAGCCAAGAGATTTTCGGAGACTACGAGCAGTACTTC.

The chain is built from TRBV2 and TRBJ2-4; D might be TRBD1 (5 bases). Germline CDR1 reads SNHLY; CDR2 reads FYNNEI. Trimming stripped 3 bases from V and 7 bases from J, with 10 bases between. The CDR3 totals 13 residues. CDR3 sequence: CASSEGPRNIQYF. The CDR3 coding sequence is TGTGCCAGCAGTGAGGGGCCTAGGAACATTCAGTACTTC.

The rearrangement joins TRBV6-1 to TRBJ2-1; D remains unclear. This CDR3 contains 12 residues. V was trimmed by 7 bases and J by 7 bases, leaving 11 bases between them. The V gene's germline CDR1 is MNHNS and CDR2 SASEGT. This CDR3 is CASTSWQNEQFF. The CDR3 coding sequence is TGTGCCAGCACCTCCTGGCAAAATGAGCAGTTCTTC.

The sample holds one count of this clone. This chain links TRBV6-4 with TRBJ2-1; TRBD2 aligns across 8 bases. V dropped 2 bases and J dropped 7; count of bases not matched to a gene: 10. This CDR3 contains 16 residues. Per germline, CDR1 MRHNA and CDR2 SNTAGT. The CDR3 here is CASSDLREAGVNEQFF. CDR3 bases: TGTGCCAGCAGTGACCTAAGAGAAGCGGGAGTTAATGAGCAGTTCTTC.

This chain uses TRBV7-9 with TRBJ1-1; the D is unclear. V lost 1 base, J lost 3 bases, and 12 bases lay in between. This CDR3 region has 15 residues. CDR1 is SEHNR, CDR2 FQNEAQ, per germline (reference sequence). The CDR3 protein is CASSLGLRLDTEAFF. The CDR3 bases are TGTGCCAGCAGCTTAGGCCTTCGGCTGGACACTGAAGCTTTCTTT.

The chain employs TRBV2 and TRBJ1-5, with D tentatively TRBD1 (5 bases). This CDR3 spans 12 amino acids. Germline CDR1 and CDR2: SNHLY and FYNNEI. V lost 1 base, J lost 9 bases, and 7 bases lay in between. CDR3: CASSEGGGPQHF. For the CDR3, the DNA is TGTGCCAGCAGTGAAGGGGGGGGGCCCCAGCATTTT.

This rearrangement joins TRBV6-1 to TRBJ2-1; 7 bases are shared with TRBD1. Germline CDR1 and CDR2: MNHNS and SASEGT. This CDR3 is built from 15 residues. The V and J ends lost 0 bases and 3 bases, in that order; junction bases with no gene match: 2. CDR3 in amino acids: CASSEAGTVYNEQFF. The CDR3 DNA sequence: TGTGCCAGCAGTGAAGCCGGGACAGTCTACAATGAGCAGTTCTTC.

V usage is TRBV6-1 and J usage is TRBJ1-4, with 10 bases lining up with TRBD1. This CDR3 comprises 16 residues. The junction had 4 bases not matched to a gene; V was cut back by 4 bases and J by 2 bases. Per germline, CDR1 MNHNS and CDR2 SASEGT. Written as DNA, the CDR3 is TGTGCCAGCAGTGCCGGGACAGGGGTTACTAATGAAAAACTGTTTTTT. Amino acid sequence: CASSAGTGVTNEKLFF.

This chain connects TRBV9 to TRBJ1-5; D is perhaps TRBD1 (5 bases). Per germline, CDR1 SGDLS and CDR2 YYNGEE. This CDR3 comprises 15 residues. V lost 1 base and J lost 3, with 11 bases in between. CDR3 loop: CASSVSGTVNQPQHF. CDR3 nucleotides: TGTGCCAGCAGCGTATCCGGGACGGTCAATCAGCCCCAGCATTTT.

This chain uses TRBV12-3 or TRBV12-4 with TRBJ2-7; D gene uncertain. This CDR3 is built from 11 residues. Trimming left V 3 bases short and J 3 bases short, with 3 bases between. CDR3 DNA: TGTGCCAGCAGTTTCCTCTACGAGCAGTACTTC. Translation: CASSFLYEQYF.

J is TRBJ2-1 and V is TRBV29-1, with D maybe TRBD2 (5 bases). V was shortened by 7 bases and J by 7 bases, with 8 bases between the two germline ends. Germline CDR1 is SQVTM and CDR2 is ANQGSEA. This CDR3 region has 10 residues. CDR3 DNA sequence: TGCAGCGGGGCGGGTAATGAGCAGTTCTTC. As protein: CSGAGNEQFF.